This T cell receptor beta chain was sequenced in a study of shared clonotypes between healthy human individuals. Sequenced by immunoSEQ multiplex PCR; TCRdb stores in-frame clones only, minus some. The sample has 2 million to 2.5 million clones, approximately 94% seen once. Positively selected for CCR7, the CD45RO-negative cells used as naive CD8 cells excluded terminally differentiated effector memory CD45RA+ cells. This receptor was identified in a man in his late teens or twenties in good health. Some clones in this sample may be carry-over from other donors' samples. The sequenced sample was naive CD8+ T cells from PBMCs.

CDR3 coding DNA: TGTGCCAGCAGCCAAAAAGGGGGGTTCCGCACAGATACGCAGTATTTT. Amino acids: CASSQKGGFRTDTQYF. This chain links TRBV5-5 with TRBJ2-3; D tentatively fits TRBD1 or TRBD2 (6 bases each). V shed 4 bases and J shed 1 base, with 16 bases lying between them. Germline V gives CDR1 SGHKS, CDR2 YYEKEE (reference sequence). CDR3 size: 16 residues.